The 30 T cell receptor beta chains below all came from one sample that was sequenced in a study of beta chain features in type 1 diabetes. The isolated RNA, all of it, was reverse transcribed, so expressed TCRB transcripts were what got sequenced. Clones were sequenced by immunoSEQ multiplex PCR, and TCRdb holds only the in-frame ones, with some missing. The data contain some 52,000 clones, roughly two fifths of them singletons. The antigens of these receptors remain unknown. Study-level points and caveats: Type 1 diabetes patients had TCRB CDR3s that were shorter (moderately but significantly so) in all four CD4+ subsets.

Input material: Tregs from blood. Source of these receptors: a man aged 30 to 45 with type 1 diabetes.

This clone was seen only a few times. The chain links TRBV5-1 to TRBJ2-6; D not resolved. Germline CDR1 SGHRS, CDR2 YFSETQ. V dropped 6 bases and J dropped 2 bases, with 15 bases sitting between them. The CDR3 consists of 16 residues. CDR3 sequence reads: CASTNIPQAGANVLTF. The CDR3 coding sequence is TGCGCCAGCACCAATATCCCGCAGGCTGGGGCCAACGTCCTGACTTTC.

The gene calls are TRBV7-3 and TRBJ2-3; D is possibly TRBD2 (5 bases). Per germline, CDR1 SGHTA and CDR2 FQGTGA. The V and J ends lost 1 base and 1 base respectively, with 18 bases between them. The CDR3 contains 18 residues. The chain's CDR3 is CASSLNAPGTSGTDTQYF. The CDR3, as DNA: TGTGCCAGCAGCTTAAACGCACCGGGAACCTCTGGCACAGATACGCAGTATTTT.

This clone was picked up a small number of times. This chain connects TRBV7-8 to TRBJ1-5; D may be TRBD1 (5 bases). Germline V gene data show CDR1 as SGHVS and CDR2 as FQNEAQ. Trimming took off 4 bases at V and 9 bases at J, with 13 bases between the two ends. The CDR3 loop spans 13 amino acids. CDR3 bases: TGTGCCAGCAGCTCAGACAGTGGTCGGCCCCAGCATTTT. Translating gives CASSSDSGRPQHF.

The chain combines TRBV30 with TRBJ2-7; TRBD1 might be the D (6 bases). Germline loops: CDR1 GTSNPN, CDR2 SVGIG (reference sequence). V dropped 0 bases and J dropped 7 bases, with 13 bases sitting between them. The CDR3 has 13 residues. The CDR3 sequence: CAWSVQGLREQYF. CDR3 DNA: TGTGCCTGGAGTGTTCAGGGGCTGAGGGAGCAGTACTTC.

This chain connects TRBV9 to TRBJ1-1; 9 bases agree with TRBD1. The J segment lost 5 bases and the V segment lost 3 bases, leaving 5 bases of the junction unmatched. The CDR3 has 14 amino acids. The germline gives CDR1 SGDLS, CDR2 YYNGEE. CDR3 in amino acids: CASSADRGRTEAFF. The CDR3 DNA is TGTGCCAGCAGCGCGGACAGGGGTCGTACTGAAGCTTTCTTT.

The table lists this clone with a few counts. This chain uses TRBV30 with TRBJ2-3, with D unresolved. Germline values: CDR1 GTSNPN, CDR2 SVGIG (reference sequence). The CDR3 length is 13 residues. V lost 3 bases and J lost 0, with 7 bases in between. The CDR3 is CAWSLPSTDTQYF. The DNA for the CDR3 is TGTGCCTGGAGCCTACCAAGCACAGATACGCAGTATTTT.

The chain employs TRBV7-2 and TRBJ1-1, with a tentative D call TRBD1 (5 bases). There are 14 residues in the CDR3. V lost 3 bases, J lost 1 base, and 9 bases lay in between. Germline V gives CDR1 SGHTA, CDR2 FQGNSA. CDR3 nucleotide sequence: TGTGCCAGCAGCTTTAGGAGGGGGAACACTGAAGCTTTCTTT. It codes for CASSFRRGNTEAFF.

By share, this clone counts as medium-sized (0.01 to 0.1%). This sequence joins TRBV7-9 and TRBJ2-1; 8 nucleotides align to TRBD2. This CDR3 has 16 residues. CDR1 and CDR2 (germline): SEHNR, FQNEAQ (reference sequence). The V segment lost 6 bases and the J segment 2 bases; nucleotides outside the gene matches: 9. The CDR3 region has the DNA TGTGCCAGCAGACCCCCCCCGGGACTAGCCTACAATGAGCAGTTCTTC. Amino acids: CASRPPPGLAYNEQFF.

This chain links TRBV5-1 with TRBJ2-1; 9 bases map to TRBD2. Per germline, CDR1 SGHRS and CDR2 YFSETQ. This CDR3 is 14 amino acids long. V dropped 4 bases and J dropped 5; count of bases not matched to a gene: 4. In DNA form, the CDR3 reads TGCGCCAGCAGCATGGTAGCGGGAGACAATGAGCAGTTCTTC. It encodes CASSMVAGDNEQFF.

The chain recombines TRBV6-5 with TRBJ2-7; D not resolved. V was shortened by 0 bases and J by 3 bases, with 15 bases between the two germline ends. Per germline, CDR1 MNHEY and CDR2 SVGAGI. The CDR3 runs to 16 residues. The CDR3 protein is CASSYSMPASGYEQYF. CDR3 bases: TGTGCCAGCAGTTACTCGATGCCAGCTTCGGGCTACGAGCAGTACTTC.

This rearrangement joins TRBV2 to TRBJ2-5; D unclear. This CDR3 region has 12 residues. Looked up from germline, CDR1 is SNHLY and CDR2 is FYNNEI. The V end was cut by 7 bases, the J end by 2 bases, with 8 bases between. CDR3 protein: CASTEFQETQYF. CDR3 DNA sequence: TGTGCCAGCACGGAGTTTCAAGAGACCCAGTACTTC.

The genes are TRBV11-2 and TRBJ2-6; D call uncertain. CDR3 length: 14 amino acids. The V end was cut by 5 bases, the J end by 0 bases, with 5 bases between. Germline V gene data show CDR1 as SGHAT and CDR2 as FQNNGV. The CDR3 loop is CASSQLSGANVLTF. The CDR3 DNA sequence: TGTGCCAGCAGCCAACTCTCTGGGGCCAACGTCCTGACTTTC.

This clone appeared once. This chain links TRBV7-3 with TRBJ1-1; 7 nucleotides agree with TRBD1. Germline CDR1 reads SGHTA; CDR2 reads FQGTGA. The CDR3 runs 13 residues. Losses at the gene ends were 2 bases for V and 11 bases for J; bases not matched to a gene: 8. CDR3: CASSLQGGAAAFF. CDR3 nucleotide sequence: TGTGCCAGCAGCTTACAAGGGGGCGCGGCTGCTTTCTTT.

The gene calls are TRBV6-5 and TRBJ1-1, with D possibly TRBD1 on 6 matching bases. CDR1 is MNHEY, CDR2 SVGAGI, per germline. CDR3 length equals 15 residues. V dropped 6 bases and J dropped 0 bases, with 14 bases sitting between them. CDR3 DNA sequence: TGTGCCAGCAGACAGGGTCCATTCATGAACACTGAAGCTTTCTTT. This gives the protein CASRQGPFMNTEAFF.

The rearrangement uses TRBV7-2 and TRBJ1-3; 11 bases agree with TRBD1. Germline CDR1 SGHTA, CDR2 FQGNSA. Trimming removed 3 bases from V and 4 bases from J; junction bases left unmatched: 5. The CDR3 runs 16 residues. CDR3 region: CASSFGQGAGGNTIYF. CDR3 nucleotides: TGTGCCAGCAGCTTCGGACAGGGGGCCGGAGGAAACACCATATATTTT.

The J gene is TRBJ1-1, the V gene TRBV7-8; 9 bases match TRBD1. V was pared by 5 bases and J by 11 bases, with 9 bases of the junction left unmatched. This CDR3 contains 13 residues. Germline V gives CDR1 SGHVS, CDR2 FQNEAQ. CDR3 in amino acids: CASSITGTGSAFF. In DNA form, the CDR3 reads TGTGCCAGCAGCATAACCGGGACAGGGTCCGCTTTCTTT.

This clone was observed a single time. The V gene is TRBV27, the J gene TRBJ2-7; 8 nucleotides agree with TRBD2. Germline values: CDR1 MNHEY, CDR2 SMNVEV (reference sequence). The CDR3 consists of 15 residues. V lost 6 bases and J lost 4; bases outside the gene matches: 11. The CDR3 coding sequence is TGTGCCAGCAGAGAAAGACCGGGACTAGTTTACGAGCAGTACTTC. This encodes CASRERPGLVYEQYF.

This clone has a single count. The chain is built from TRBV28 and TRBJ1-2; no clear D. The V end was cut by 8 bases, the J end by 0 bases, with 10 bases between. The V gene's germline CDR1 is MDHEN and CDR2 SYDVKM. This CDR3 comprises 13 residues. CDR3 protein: CASHGMTNYGYTF. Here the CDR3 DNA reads TGTGCCAGCCACGGGATGACTAACTATGGCTACACCTTC.

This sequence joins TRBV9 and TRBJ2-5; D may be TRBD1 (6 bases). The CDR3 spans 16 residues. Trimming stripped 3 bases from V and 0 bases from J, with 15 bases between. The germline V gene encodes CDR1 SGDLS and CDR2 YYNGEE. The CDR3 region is CASSGPPRGNQETQYF. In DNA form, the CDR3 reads TGTGCCAGCAGCGGTCCCCCTAGGGGGAACCAAGAGACCCAGTACTTC.

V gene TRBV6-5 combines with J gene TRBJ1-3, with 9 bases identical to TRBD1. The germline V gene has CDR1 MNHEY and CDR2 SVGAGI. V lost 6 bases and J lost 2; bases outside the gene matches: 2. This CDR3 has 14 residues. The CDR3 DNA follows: TGTGCCAGCAGAAGGGACAGGGCTGGAAACACCATATATTTT. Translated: CASRRDRAGNTIYF.

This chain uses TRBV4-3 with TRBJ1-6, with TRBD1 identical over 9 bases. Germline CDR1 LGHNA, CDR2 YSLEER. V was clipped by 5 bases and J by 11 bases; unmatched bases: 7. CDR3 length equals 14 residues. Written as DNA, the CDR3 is TGCGCCAGCAGCGGACAGGGGTTGGCGGCACCCCTCCACTTT. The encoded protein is CASSGQGLAAPLHF.

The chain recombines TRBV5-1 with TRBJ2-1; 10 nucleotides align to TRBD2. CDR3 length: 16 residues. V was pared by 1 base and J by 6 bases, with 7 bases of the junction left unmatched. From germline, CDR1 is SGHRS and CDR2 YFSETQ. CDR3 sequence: CASSLTPGLASNEQFF. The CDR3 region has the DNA TGCGCCAGCAGCTTGACACCGGGACTAGCGAGCAATGAGCAGTTCTTC.

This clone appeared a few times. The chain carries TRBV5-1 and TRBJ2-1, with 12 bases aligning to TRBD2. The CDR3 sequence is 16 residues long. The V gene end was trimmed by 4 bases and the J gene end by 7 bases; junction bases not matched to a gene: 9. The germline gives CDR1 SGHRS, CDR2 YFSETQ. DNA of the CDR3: TGCGCCAGCAGCCCCTTGACTAGCGGGAGAGGGAATGAGCAGTTCTTC. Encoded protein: CASSPLTSGRGNEQFF.

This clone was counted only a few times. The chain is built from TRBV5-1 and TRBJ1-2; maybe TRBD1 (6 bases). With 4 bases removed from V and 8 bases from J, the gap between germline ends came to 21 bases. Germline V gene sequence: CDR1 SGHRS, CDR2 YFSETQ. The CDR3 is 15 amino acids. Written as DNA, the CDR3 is TGCGCCAGCAGCCTCACCGGGACTTCGGGGGGCGGCTACACCTTC. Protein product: CASSLTGTSGGGYTF.

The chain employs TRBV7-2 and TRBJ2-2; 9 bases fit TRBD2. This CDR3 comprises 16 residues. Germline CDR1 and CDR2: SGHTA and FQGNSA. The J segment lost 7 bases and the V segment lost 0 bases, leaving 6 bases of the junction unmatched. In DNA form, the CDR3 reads TGTGCCAGCAGCTTAGCGGCTAGCGGGATGGGCGGGGAGCTGTTTTTT. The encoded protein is CASSLAASGMGGELFF.

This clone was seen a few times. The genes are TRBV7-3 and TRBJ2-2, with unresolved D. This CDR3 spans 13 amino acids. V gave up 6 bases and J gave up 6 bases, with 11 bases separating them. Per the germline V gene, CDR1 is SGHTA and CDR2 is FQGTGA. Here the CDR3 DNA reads TGTGCCAGCAGGATTCCGGGTTCCGGGGAGCTGTTTTTT. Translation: CASRIPGSGELFF.

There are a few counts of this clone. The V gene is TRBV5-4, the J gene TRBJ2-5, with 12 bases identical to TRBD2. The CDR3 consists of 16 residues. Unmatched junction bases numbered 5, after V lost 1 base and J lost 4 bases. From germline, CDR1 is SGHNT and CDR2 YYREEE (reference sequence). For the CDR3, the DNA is TGTGCCAGCAGCTTGCCGGGACTAGCGGGTCGAGAGACCCAGTACTTC. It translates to CASSLPGLAGRETQYF.

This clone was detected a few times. CDR3 bases: TGTGCCAGCAGCGACAGGGGGGCGACCCAGTACTTC. Its protein is CASSDRGATQYF. This chain connects TRBV14 to TRBJ2-5, with TRBD1 matching over 9 bases. Germline V gives CDR1 SGHDN, CDR2 FVKESK. V trimming: 5 bases; J trimming: 7 bases; junction bases outside the gene matches: 2. The length of the CDR3 is 12 residues. Combining the CDR3 with reference TRBV14 and TRBJ2-5 gives the whole variable domain EAGVTQFPSHSVIEKGQTVTLRCDPISGHDNLYWYRRVMGKEIKFLLHFVKESKQDESGMPNNRFLAERTGGTYSTLKVQPAELEDSGVYFCASSDRGATQYFGPGTRLLVL.

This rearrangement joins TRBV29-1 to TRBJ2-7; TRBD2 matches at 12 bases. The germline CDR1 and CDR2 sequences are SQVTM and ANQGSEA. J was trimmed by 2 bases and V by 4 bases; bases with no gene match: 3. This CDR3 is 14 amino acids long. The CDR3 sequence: CSVGASGRAYEQYF. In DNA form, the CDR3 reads TGCAGCGTTGGGGCTAGCGGGAGGGCCTACGAGCAGTACTTC.

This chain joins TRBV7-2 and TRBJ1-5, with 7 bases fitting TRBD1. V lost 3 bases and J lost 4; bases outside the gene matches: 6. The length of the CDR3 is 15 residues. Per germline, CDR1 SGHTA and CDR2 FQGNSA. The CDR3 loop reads CASSLGLGQNQPQHF. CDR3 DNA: TGTGCCAGCAGCTTGGGGTTGGGACAGAATCAGCCCCAGCATTTT.